This TCR beta chain emerged from a study of OX40 agonist ivuxolimab in advanced cancers. Produced via immunoSEQ multiplex PCR; TCRdb's table is partial and in-frame only. Among approximately 94,000 clones listed, roughly 90% were seen once. With respect to this clone: The same CDR3 can be traced to other DNA sequences in this sample.

The starting material was CD4+ or CD8+ T cells sorted from blood, obtained in a trial of the OX40 agonist ivuxolimab. This clonotype was obtained from an adult with an advanced solid tumor such as melanoma, head and neck, liver or kidney cancer.

The CDR3 protein is CASSSGGSYNEQFF. The CDR3 DNA reads as TGTGCCAGCAGTTCCGGGGGGTCCTACAATGAGCAGTTCTTC. The chain joins TRBV27 to TRBJ2-1; 7 nucleotides match TRBD2. Per the germline V gene, CDR1 is MNHEY and CDR2 is SMNVEV (reference sequence). This CDR3 has 14 amino acids. Germline trimming cut 4 bases from V and 1 base from J; bases unmatched to any gene: 1.